The 19 T cell receptor beta chains in this list originate from one sample, sequenced in a study of OX40 agonist ivuxolimab in advanced cancers. Data came from immunoSEQ multiplex PCR; TCRdb stores just in-frame clones and leaves some out. The table records about 18,000 clones, 75% to 85% of them present only once. The specimen comprised CD4+ or CD8+ T cells sorted from blood, sampled in a trial of the OX40 agonist ivuxolimab. These receptors originate from an adult with an advanced solid tumor such as melanoma, head and neck, liver or kidney cancer.

This chain connects TRBV6-6 to TRBJ2-3; the match to TRBD2 covers 7 bases. Per the germline V gene, CDR1 is MNHNY and CDR2 is SVGAGI (reference sequence). With 8 bases clipped from V and 0 bases from J, the junction kept 5 bases outside the gene matches. The CDR3 totals 14 residues. The CDR3, as DNA: TGTGCCAGCCCCGGGGGAGGGAGCACAGATACGCAGTATTTT. As protein: CASPGGGSTDTQYF.

This clone turned up a few times. The V and J genes are TRBV28 and TRBJ1-3, with a weak D call TRBD1 (5 bases). The CDR3 is made up of 16 amino acids. Per germline, CDR1 MDHEN and CDR2 SYDVKM. Trimming removed 5 bases at V and 2 bases at J, with 16 bases between. CDR3 sequence: CASSLPTGLTGNTIYF. CDR3 coding DNA: TGTGCCAGCAGTCTTCCCACAGGATTAACTGGAAACACCATATATTTT.

This chain joins TRBV5-1 and TRBJ1-2; a possible D gene is TRBD1 (6 bases). Germline V gene sequence: CDR1 SGHRS, CDR2 YFSETQ. Trimming removed 2 bases at V and 7 bases at J, with 12 bases between. The CDR3 spans 13 residues. CDR3 nucleotide sequence: TGCGCCAGCAGCTTATCGGGGGCGAGTGGCTACACCTTC. This encodes CASSLSGASGYTF.

This sequence joins TRBV28 and TRBJ1-6; D remains unclear. Germline CDR1 MDHEN, CDR2 SYDVKM. There are 16 residues in the CDR3. Trimming took 6 bases from V and 0 from J, leaving 12 bases between them. The CDR3 spells CASRQMSSSYNSPLHF. The CDR3 region has the DNA TGTGCCAGCAGACAGATGTCAAGCTCCTATAATTCACCCCTCCACTTT. The variable domain in full, with the rest retrieved from reference TRBV28 and TRBJ1-6, is DVKVTQSSRYLVKRTGEKVFLECVQDMDHENMFWYRQDPGLGLRLIYFSYDVKMKEKGDIPEGYSVSREKKERFSLILESASTNQTSMYLCASRQMSSSYNSPLHFGNGTRLTVT.

The chain joins TRBV4-2 to TRBJ2-3; D is ambiguous. The CDR3 sequence is 13 residues long. Trimming pared 4 bases from V and 4 bases from J, leaving 9 bases between. Germline loops: CDR1 LGHNA, CDR2 YNFKEQ. For the CDR3, the DNA is TGTGCCAGCAGCCCTCATATCGCAGATACGCAGTATTTT. Amino acid sequence: CASSPHIADTQYF.

The rearrangement joins TRBV19 to TRBJ2-5, with 10 bases that match TRBD1. The germline gives CDR1 LNHDA, CDR2 SQIVND (reference sequence). This CDR3 spans 17 amino acids. V was clipped by 7 bases and J by 5 bases; unmatched bases: 16. The CDR3 sequence is CASTTRQGAFSGETQYF. The CDR3 coding sequence is TGTGCCAGTACCACGAGACAGGGGGCATTCTCCGGGGAGACCCAGTACTTC.

The chain combines TRBV10-3 with TRBJ2-5; possibly TRBD2 for D (6 bases). The germline V and J ends were trimmed by 8 bases and 5 bases, with 18 bases remaining between them. CDR1 is ENHRY, CDR2 SYGVKD, per germline. The length of the CDR3 is 14 residues. CDR3 protein: CAIRPGGARETQYF. The CDR3 nucleotides read TGTGCCATCCGGCCCGGAGGGGCCAGGGAGACCCAGTACTTC.

A single count supports this clone. The J gene is TRBJ2-1, the V gene TRBV7-2; a weak D match, TRBD1 (6 bases). V lost 1 base and J 10 bases, leaving 14 bases between the germline ends. From germline, CDR1 is SGHTA and CDR2 FQGNSA. The CDR3 contains 14 residues. The CDR3 here is CASSLEQGPREQFF. As DNA, the CDR3 is TGTGCCAGCAGCTTAGAACAGGGCCCTAGGGAGCAGTTCTTC.

The sample holds one count of this clone. The chain employs TRBV5-4 and TRBJ2-5; D remains unclear. The ends were cut back, 2 bases at V and 5 bases at J, with 10 bases in the middle. The CDR3 is 13 residues long. Looked up from germline, CDR1 is SGHNT and CDR2 is YYREEE (reference sequence). The CDR3 DNA reads as TGTGCCAGCAGCTTTGGTCTCGGGGAGACCCAGTACTTC. Encoded protein: CASSFGLGETQYF.

V gene TRBV27 combines with J gene TRBJ2-5, with 9 bases aligning to TRBD1. Germline CDR1 is MNHEY and CDR2 is SMNVEV (reference sequence). The CDR3 consists of 16 residues. V lost 7 bases to trimming and J lost 1 base; unmatched junction nucleotides: 10. The CDR3 here is CASTTHSTGGQETQYF. DNA for the CDR3: TGTGCCAGCACCACCCATTCGACAGGGGGCCAAGAGACCCAGTACTTC.

This chain uses TRBV6-5 with TRBJ2-1, with 9 bases lining up with TRBD2. The CDR3 is made up of 15 amino acids. Germline-derived CDR1 and CDR2 are MNHEY and SVGAGI. After removal of 2 bases from V and 4 bases from J, the junction contained 3 bases not matched to a gene. The CDR3 region is CASSYVAGEYNEQFF. The DNA for the CDR3 is TGTGCCAGCAGTTACGTAGCGGGAGAGTACAATGAGCAGTTCTTC.

The sample holds one count of this clone. The chain joins TRBV19 to TRBJ1-5, with 9 nucleotides matching TRBD1. In germline, CDR1 is LNHDA, CDR2 SQIVND (reference sequence). V trimming: 10 bases; J trimming: 5 bases; junction bases outside the gene matches: 9. This CDR3 has 14 residues. This chain's CDR3 is CAIAPDRGYQPQHF. As DNA, the CDR3 is TGTGCCATCGCACCGGACAGGGGATATCAGCCCCAGCATTTT.

The chain employs TRBV19 and TRBJ2-5; the match to TRBD1 covers 7 bases. This CDR3 contains 14 residues. Germline CDR1 reads LNHDA; CDR2 reads SQIVND (reference sequence). V was pared by 4 bases and J by 5 bases, with 7 bases of the junction left unmatched. The CDR3 loop is CASSTPEGAETQYF. DNA of the CDR3: TGTGCCAGTAGTACGCCTGAGGGGGCGGAGACCCAGTACTTC.

The chain carries TRBV28 and TRBJ2-7; TRBD2 agrees at 10 bases. CDR1 and CDR2 (germline): MDHEN, SYDVKM. Trimming at V came to 7 bases and at J to 2 bases, leaving 14 bases not matched to a gene. CDR3 size: 17 residues. The CDR3 spells CASISLAGVGSPYEQYF. In nucleotides, the CDR3 is TGTGCCAGCATTAGTCTAGCGGGAGTCGGGAGTCCCTACGAGCAGTACTTC. The full variable domain, in which reference TRBV28 and TRBJ2-7 provide the parts outside the CDR3, is DVKVTQSSRYLVKRTGEKVFLECVQDMDHENMFWYRQDPGLGLRLIYFSYDVKMKEKGDIPEGYSVSREKKERFSLILESASTNQTSMYLCASISLAGVGSPYEQYFGPGTRLTVT.

The chain recombines TRBV9 with TRBJ2-1; 13 bases are a match to TRBD2. Trimming took 4 bases from V and 0 from J; bases not matched to a gene: 4. CDR3 size: 17 residues. The germline gives CDR1 SGDLS, CDR2 YYNGEE. Written as DNA, the CDR3 is TGTGCCAGCAGCACAAGGACTAGCGGGAGCTCCTACAATGAGCAGTTCTTC. As protein: CASSTRTSGSSYNEQFF.

The table lists this clone with a count of one. The V gene is TRBV5-8, the J gene TRBJ1-5; 7 bases map to TRBD1. This CDR3 spans 18 amino acids. The germline CDR1 and CDR2 sequences are SGHTS and YDEGEE. The V gene end was trimmed by 0 bases and the J gene end by 5 bases; junction bases not matched to a gene: 14. For the CDR3, the DNA is TGTGCCAGCAGCTTGGCCGGTGGCCAGGGGGGTCTGTATCAGCCCCAGCATTTT. Its translation: CASSLAGGQGGLYQPQHF.

V usage is TRBV21-1 and J usage is TRBJ2-5; the tabulated D call, TRBD2, remains unverified against the DNA. TRBV21-1 is an annotated pseudogene. The CDR3 has 16 amino acids. As DNA, the CDR3 is TGTGCCAGCAGTTTTGCCGTAGCTACACTCTCTGAGACCCAGTACTTC. Amino acid sequence: CASSFAVATLSETQYF.

Worth noting for this clone: The junction and the germline gene differ at one end; a read error may be behind it. J is TRBJ2-5 and V is TRBV23-1; D remains unclear. TRBV23-1 is an ORF; its function is uncertain. The CDR3 consists of 10 residues. The CDR3 loop is CARAVEPQYF. DNA of the CDR3: TGCGCCAGGGCTGTAGAGCCCCAGTACTTC.

The chain recombines TRBV7-6 with TRBJ2-7; weak D call: TRBD2 (6 bases). V shed 0 bases and J shed 3 bases, with 12 bases lying between them. CDR1 is SGHVS and CDR2 is FNYEAQ in the germline V gene. This CDR3 has 15 amino acids. In DNA form, the CDR3 reads TGTGCCAGCAGCTTAGCGCACGGGGGAGGCTACGAGCAGTACTTC. It is translated as CASSLAHGGGYEQYF. Combining the CDR3 with reference TRBV7-6 and TRBJ2-7 gives the whole variable domain GAGVSQSPRYKVTKRGQDVALRCDPISGHVSLYWYRQALGQGPEFLTYFNYEAQQDKSGLPNDRFSAERPEGSISTLTIQRTEQRDSAMYRCASSLAHGGGYEQYFGPGTRLTVT.